The sequence of this T cell receptor beta chain was determined in a study of T-cell memory formation after mild COVID-19. About the research overall: Clustering of TCRs was largely donor specific. General study points: A second wave expanding day 15 to 37 was CD4+-biased; contracting clones were balanced.

The CDR3 spans 18 residues. The V and J ends lost 5 bases and 4 bases, in that order; junction bases with no gene match: 15. Note on this clonotype: What it binds is unknown.

Researchers used 5'RACE with constant-segment primers to make TCR alpha and TCR beta cDNA libraries that carry sample barcodes and UMIs. Via MiXCR, TCRdb re-called the 5' RACE reads, giving one row per CDR3 protein. The profile shows about 150,000 distinct CDR3 sequences, 10% to 15% of them singletons. Sequences were obtained from PBMCs or a T cell subset sorted from them (not recorded which). This chain connects TRBV12-3 or TRBV12-4 to TRBJ2-5; 11 bases are shared with TRBD2. The TCR sequence derives from a man aged 18-30 years who had mild COVID-19 (a few samples of this study predate the infection). Cell type and time point are not known. The CDR3 nucleotides are TGTGCCAGCAGTCATAGCGGGGGGGCCCGAACCCCCACAGAGACCCAGTACTTC. Amino acid sequence: CASSHSGGARTPTETQYF.